The 26 T cell receptor beta chains listed next were all sequenced from one sample in a study of CD8 T cells in Susac syndrome. Random hexamers served to reverse transcribe roughly 0.45 to 1 ug RNA. TCRdb called the immunoSEQ multiplex PCR reads again in MiXCR, with one record for every CDR3 protein. The sample carries roughly 120,000 distinct CDR3 sequences, roughly 94% recorded once. The sample was CD4+ T cells from PBMCs. These receptors originate from a human donor with multiple sclerosis.

The gene calls are TRBV6-5 and TRBJ1-2; D unclear. Looked up from germline, CDR1 is MNHEY and CDR2 is SVGAGI. Trimming took 8 bases from V and 6 from J, leaving 10 bases between them. The CDR3 extends over 11 amino acids. The CDR3 DNA reads as TGTGCCAGCCGTGAGGCCCATGGCTACACCTTC. Translation: CASREAHGYTF.

The genes are TRBV7-2 and TRBJ1-5; unclear D gene. CDR3 size: 14 residues. V was trimmed by 0 bases and J by 5 bases, leaving 8 bases between them. The germline CDR1 and CDR2 sequences are SGHTA and FQGNSA. CDR3 in amino acids: CASSLAPEDQPQHF. Here the CDR3 DNA reads TGTGCCAGCAGCTTAGCGCCGGAGGATCAGCCCCAGCATTTT. The entire variable domain, with the rest obtained from reference TRBV7-2 and TRBJ1-5, is as follows: GAGVSQSPSNKVTEKGKDVELRCDPISGHTALYWYRQSLGQGLEFLIYFQGNSAPDKSGLPSDRFSAERTGGSVSTLTIQRTQQEDSAVYLCASSLAPEDQPQHFGDGTRLSIL.

This clonotype was observed once. This chain joins TRBV6-5 and TRBJ1-4, with D unresolved. CDR3 length: 13 amino acids. Trimming stripped 4 bases from V and 7 bases from J, with 10 bases between. Germline V gene sequence: CDR1 MNHEY, CDR2 SVGAGI. The CDR3 here is CASSLGSIEKLFF. The CDR3 region has the DNA TGTGCCAGCAGTTTGGGGTCTATTGAAAAACTGTTTTTT.

The chain is built from TRBV24-1 and TRBJ2-1; possibly TRBD2 for D (5 bases). From germline, CDR1 is KGHDR and CDR2 SFDVKD. There are 12 residues in the CDR3. V lost 4 bases and J 8 bases, leaving 8 bases between the germline ends. CDR3 coding DNA: TGTGCCACCAGTGAGAGCGGACATGAGCAGTTCTTC. Residues: CATSESGHEQFF.

The J gene is TRBJ2-5, the V gene TRBV30; D is undetermined. Germline V gene data show CDR1 as GTSNPN and CDR2 as SVGIG (reference sequence). This CDR3 is built from 12 residues. V was clipped by 2 bases and J by 8 bases, with 12 bases between them. CDR3 sequence reads: CAWSPSVLTQYF. The CDR3 coding sequence is TGTGCCTGGAGTCCTTCAGTCCTTACCCAGTACTTC.

J is TRBJ2-7 and V is TRBV7-3, with TRBD1 matching 7 bases. CDR1 is SGHTA, CDR2 FQGTGA, per germline. The CDR3 is made up of 14 amino acids. J lost 0 bases, V lost 3 bases, and 2 bases had no gene match. CDR3 in DNA: TGTGCCAGCAGCTTTGACAGGGCCTCCTACGAGCAGTACTTC. It specifies CASSFDRASYEQYF.

This clonotype was seen only once. This rearrangement joins TRBV6-1 to TRBJ2-2; TRBD1 agrees at 7 bases. CDR3 length: 17 amino acids. Germline V CDR1 and CDR2: MNHNS, SASEGT. V lost 8 bases and J lost 5; bases outside the gene matches: 17. The CDR3 loop reads CASRLSDRRYRTGELFF. The CDR3, as DNA: TGTGCCAGCCGCCTTTCGGACAGGCGGTACCGTACCGGGGAGCTGTTTTTT.

The V gene is TRBV15, the J gene TRBJ1-6; 8 bases align to TRBD1. The J segment lost 10 bases and the V segment lost 3 bases, leaving 8 bases of the junction unmatched. Per the germline V gene, CDR1 is LNHNV and CDR2 is YYDKDF (reference sequence). The CDR3 has 15 amino acids. The CDR3 loop is CATSRTAGGESPLHF. Here the CDR3 DNA reads TGTGCCACCAGCAGGACCGCAGGGGGCGAGTCACCCCTCCACTTT. Using reference TRBV15 and TRBJ1-6 for the parts outside the CDR3, the full variable domain is DAMVIQNPRYQVTQFGKPVTLSCSQTLNHNVMYWYQQKSSQAPKLLFHYYDKDFNNEADTPDNFQSRRPNTSFCFLDIRSPGLGDTAMYLCATSRTAGGESPLHFGNGTRLTVT.

The rearrangement joins TRBV5-1 to TRBJ2-2, with D possibly TRBD1 on 6 matching bases. Germline-derived CDR1 and CDR2 are SGHRS and YFSETQ. The CDR3 totals 12 residues. The V and J ends lost 4 bases and 8 bases respectively, with 9 bases between them. Written as DNA, the CDR3 is TGCGCCAGCAGCGACGGGACAGGGGAGCTGTTTTTT. As protein: CASSDGTGELFF.

As DNA, the CDR3 is TGCAGCGTTTCCGGGACAGGGGAGGACTATGGCTACACCTTC. This codes for CSVSGTGEDYGYTF. This rearrangement joins TRBV29-1 to TRBJ1-2, with 10 bases aligning to TRBD1. Germline values: CDR1 SQVTM, CDR2 ANQGSEA. V shed 5 bases, J shed 3 bases, and the junction held 6 bases outside the gene matches. The CDR3 length is 14 residues.

This rearrangement joins TRBV27 to TRBJ1-6; D is perhaps TRBD1 (5 bases). CDR1 and CDR2 from the germline V gene are MNHEY and SMNVEV (reference sequence). With 3 bases removed from V and 9 bases from J, the gap between germline ends came to 15 bases. The CDR3 runs to 15 residues. The CDR3 loop is CASSFDQQAVSPLHF. The CDR3 nucleotides read TGTGCCAGCAGTTTCGATCAACAGGCCGTTTCACCCCTCCACTTT.

The chain has TRBV18 and TRBJ2-5; D remains ambiguous. The CDR3 spans 13 residues. Trimming shortened V by 3 bases and J by 0 bases, and 5 bases separated the two germline ends. Germline V gene data show CDR1 as KGHSH and CDR2 as LQKENI. CDR3 loop: CASSPNNQETQYF. CDR3 nucleotide sequence: TGTGCCAGCTCACCGAATAACCAAGAGACCCAGTACTTC.

J is TRBJ1-2 and V is TRBV6-5; D is possibly TRBD1 (5 bases). CDR3 length equals 16 residues. Trimming left V 4 bases short and J 8 bases short, with 23 bases between. Germline lookup yields CDR1 MNHEY and CDR2 SVGAGI. DNA of the CDR3: TGTGCCAGCAGTTCACCGGGACGCCCCCGCGATCAGGGCTACACCTTC. It translates to CASSSPGRPRDQGYTF.

This clonotype was seen only once. The V gene is TRBV5-6, the J gene TRBJ2-7, with TRBD1 as a possible D gene (5 bases). Germline V gene lookup returns CDR1 SGHDT and CDR2 YYEEEE. The CDR3 runs to 14 residues. Trimming left V 2 bases short and J 4 bases short, with 13 bases between. This CDR3 is CASSFGRAAYEQYF. The CDR3 DNA reads TGTGCCAGCAGCTTCGGCAGGGCGGCTTACGAGCAGTACTTC.

The chain has TRBV20-1 and TRBJ2-7, with D possibly being TRBD2 (7 bases). V lost 6 bases, J lost 3 bases, and 21 bases lay in between. The CDR3 is made up of 15 amino acids. In germline, CDR1 is DFQATT, CDR2 SNEGSKA (reference sequence). The CDR3 DNA follows: TGCAGTGCGCCAGGGAGGGGGGGCTCAATCTACGAGCAGTACTTC. Amino acids: CSAPGRGGSIYEQYF.

This chain connects TRBV27 to TRBJ2-1, with no clear D. Germline loops: CDR1 MNHEY, CDR2 SMNVEV (reference sequence). The CDR3 extends over 13 amino acids. V lost 4 bases, J lost 7 bases, and 11 bases lay in between. CDR3 coding DNA: TGTGCCAGCAGTTCTTCCTCGTCGAATGAGCAGTTCTTC. Amino acid sequence: CASSSSSSNEQFF.

The CDR3: CASSSRTGWAAQYF. The CDR3 nucleotides read TGTGCCAGCAGCTCCAGGACAGGATGGGCTGCGCAGTACTTC. The J gene is TRBJ2-7, the V gene TRBV7-9; 7 bases agree with TRBD1. CDR1 and CDR2 (germline): SEHNR, FQNEAQ (reference sequence). V lost 4 bases and J lost 9; bases outside the gene matches: 12. This CDR3 spans 14 amino acids.

V gene TRBV18 combines with J gene TRBJ2-5; unclear D gene. The CDR3 length is 16 residues. The germline V gene has CDR1 KGHSH and CDR2 LQKENI. V lost 3 bases, J lost 1 base, and 15 bases lay in between. CDR3 sequence reads: CASSPLTWYGQETQYF. The CDR3 DNA sequence: TGTGCCAGCTCACCCCTAACCTGGTATGGCCAAGAGACCCAGTACTTC.

J is TRBJ2-7 and V is TRBV6-5; D unresolved. The CDR3 spans 15 residues. Germline loops: CDR1 MNHEY, CDR2 SVGAGI. V was pared by 0 bases and J by 2 bases, with 11 bases between. Written as DNA, the CDR3 is TGTGCCAGCAGTTACTCGATACCAGACACCTACGAGCAGTACTTC. The encoded protein is CASSYSIPDTYEQYF.

This clonotype was seen a single time. The chain carries TRBV3-1 and TRBJ2-5; TRBD2 agrees at 10 bases. Germline CDR1 is LGHDT and CDR2 is YNNKEL (reference sequence). The CDR3 totals 17 residues. Unmatched junction bases numbered 14, after V lost 5 bases and J lost 5 bases. Here the CDR3 reads CASSDTLAGGVGETQYF. In DNA, the CDR3 is TGTGCCAGCAGCGACACATTAGCGGGGGGAGTAGGCGAGACCCAGTACTTC.

The genes are TRBV27 and TRBJ2-6, with 9 nucleotides matching TRBD2. Germline-derived CDR1 and CDR2 are MNHEY and SMNVEV (reference sequence). V gave up 6 bases and J gave up 0 bases; unmatched junction bases: 12. The CDR3 has 19 amino acids. CDR3 sequence reads: CASRPLWLREGSGANVLTF. CDR3 coding DNA: TGTGCCAGCAGGCCCCTCTGGTTGCGGGAGGGCTCTGGGGCCAACGTCCTGACTTTC.

V usage is TRBV20-1 and J usage is TRBJ2-6; D is undetermined. V was clipped by 4 bases and J by 1 base, with 11 bases between them. Per the germline V gene, CDR1 is DFQATT and CDR2 is SNEGSKA (reference sequence). The CDR3 has 15 amino acids. The CDR3, as DNA: TGCAGTGCTAACATCGGACGATCTGGGGCCAACGTCCTGACTTTC. This encodes CSANIGRSGANVLTF.

This chain uses TRBV2 with TRBJ2-1; 7 positions match TRBD2. The J segment lost 10 bases and the V segment lost 1 base, leaving 10 bases of the junction unmatched. The CDR3 consists of 15 residues. Looked up from germline, CDR1 is SNHLY and CDR2 is FYNNEI. The CDR3 region has the DNA TGTGCCAGCAGTGAAGTAATTCTTTTGGGAGGGGAGCAGTTCTTC. Its protein product is CASSEVILLGGEQFF.

The rearrangement uses TRBV2 and TRBJ1-2; D remains unclear. The V end lost 4 bases, the J end lost 3 bases, and 9 bases lay between the germline ends. This CDR3 region has 13 residues. From germline, CDR1 is SNHLY and CDR2 FYNNEI. CDR3 DNA sequence: TGTGCCAGCAGTGCAGAGAGTTACTATGGCTACACCTTC. Protein: CASSAESYYGYTF.

The chain joins TRBV5-4 to TRBJ2-5, with 8 bases matching TRBD1. The germline V gene encodes CDR1 SGHNT and CDR2 YYREEE (reference sequence). The ends lost 3 bases at V and 6 bases at J; junction bases unmatched: 7. This CDR3 is built from 14 residues. DNA for the CDR3: TGTGCCAGCAGCTCGACAGGGGAGGCGCAGACCCAGTACTTC. It translates to CASSSTGEAQTQYF.

The chain employs TRBV6-5 and TRBJ2-7; tentatively, D is TRBD1 or TRBD2 (6 bases each). The CDR3 spans 14 residues. Looked up from germline, CDR1 is MNHEY and CDR2 is SVGAGI. V was cut by 5 bases and J by 6 bases, with 17 bases left in between. CDR3 sequence (DNA): TGTGCCAGCAGTATCAACAGGGCCGGGGGCGAGCAGTACTTC. This gives the protein CASSINRAGGEQYF.